Described below is a single T cell receptor (beta chain) sequence and its context. The repertoire was sequenced with immunoSEQ multiplex PCR; TCRdb's copy has only in-frame clones and lacks some. The sample has around 60,000 clones, about 88% seen once. The data derive from a study of OX40 agonist ivuxolimab in advanced cancers. CDR1 and CDR2 from the germline V gene are SGHTS and YDEGEE. Trimming pared 0 bases from V and 2 bases from J, leaving 3 bases between. CDR3 size: 12 residues. The specimen comprised CD4+ or CD8+ T cells sorted from blood, sampled in a trial of the OX40 agonist ivuxolimab. This clonotype was obtained from an adult with an advanced solid tumor such as melanoma, head and neck, liver or kidney cancer. This sequence joins TRBV5-8 and TRBJ2-7; D unclear. The CDR3 coding sequence is TGTGCCAGCAGCTTGGGGACCTACGAGCAGTACTTC. This encodes CASSLGTYEQYF.